This T cell receptor beta chain was found in a study of cytomegalovirus exposure and HLA in healthy donors (dated by TCRdb to 2015 to 2018). Describing the broader study: An earlier analysis of roughly 500 of the donors reported approximately 270 Gb of sequence data and 117 million unique TCR beta sequences from about 200 million T cells. All discovery cohort repertoires had been generated on a single sequencing platform. The later analysis used no new phenotypic data to find candidate immune exposures, relying instead on TCR beta sequences and their occurrence across donors. Alongside the repertoire data, information on donor age, sex, ethnicity and CMV serostatus was compiled. An early release covering roughly 640 HLA-typed donors comprised roughly 300 gigabases of sequencing data and some 79 million unique TCR sequences. A later analysis re-analyzed previously published TCR beta repertoires from 550 to 700 donors and added high-resolution HLA genotyping to study TCR occurrence patterns. HLA typing included class I and class II loci at four-digit resolution. In a later genetic analysis, genome-wide SNP genotypes for about three fifths of the roughly 670 donors were used, and that subset was treated as a discovery cohort. Along with the roughly 710-subject first cohort, a separate validation cohort of around 110 different subjects was used. The study combined high-throughput TCR immunosequencing, statistical association of individual TCRs with disease status, and machine learning to predict cytomegalovirus infection status. The study aimed to test whether cataloging public T cell receptors could reveal signatures of past pathogen exposure. The study used immunosequencing to profile the T cell repertoires of more than 650 subjects and linked those repertoires to cytomegalovirus serostatus. In an earlier analysis of 550 to 700 of the donors, high-throughput TCR beta sequencing was used to judge whether each TCR beta V gene segment behaved as functional or pseudogenic. Among the roughly 380 genotyped donors, 75% to 90% belonged to the genetic ancestry cluster associated with self-reported Caucasian donors. The number of donors typed differed by locus, with roughly 629-640 for A, B, C, DRB1 and DQB1, 522 for DQA1, over 600 for DPA1, and around 450 for DPB1. Among about 390 genotyped donors of the cohort, an average of about 240,000 unique TCR beta nucleotide sequences were sequenced per donor, roughly 20% of them non-productive. Because of strong linkage in the cohort, roughly five DR-DQ haplotypes were treated as single units for association and clustering.

A remark on this clone: The clone's antigen remains unknown. There are no base qualities to consult, and no much larger clone falls within one base.

The cohort consisted of hundreds of healthy bone marrow donors. At the time of sampling, all cohort members were nominally healthy, though unrecorded immune exposures were likely present. The donor tested CMV seronegative, placing the donor among the roughly 350 seronegative members of the cohort. A peripheral blood sample was provided by each donor, and peripheral blood mononuclear cells were used for TCR beta sequencing. Genomic DNA extraction from the blood cell samples was performed with the Qiagen DNeasy Blood Extraction Kit. What the research found in general, with its limitations: According to a later analysis, TCR association rates differed among HLA loci, with DRB1 alleles showing the most associated TCRs and HLA-C alleles showing the fewest. A later genetic analysis associated a missense DCLRE1C variant with V-gene and J-gene trimming of TCR beta chains, and an independent cohort replicated the association. When HLA alleles, especially DR and DQ, strongly co-occurred, TCR associations were difficult to assign to individual alleles. Approximately 18 rarely observed V segments, including chromosome 9 orphons, were excluded from the earlier analysis of some 590 of the donors because counts were too low. A few of the identified cytomegalovirus-associated TCR beta chains were confirmed in vitro to be specific for cytomegalovirus antigens. In an earlier analysis of about 600 of the donors, most TCR beta V segments appeared in productive rearrangements about 87% or about 30% of the time, broadly matching IMGT annotations. This cohort had only TCR beta chains sequenced, and the lack of alpha or paired-chain data limited which features could be detected. A later analysis found that HLA-associated TCR beta chains were more clonally expanded and had lower generation probabilities than equally common non-associated chains. The 87-base-pair reads could not distinguish some IMGT-functional V segments, including TRBV6-2 and TRBV6-3, so those segments were excluded. The only immune exposure information available for the cohort was CMV serostatus. Sequencing depth was assumed to be roughly uniform across donors in the presence/absence analyses, though that assumption may not hold. Because HLA typing was missing for some donors at each locus, association tests included only the typed subset. The authors suggested that the approach could potentially be extended to other disease states and immunological phenotypes. A cluster of highly shared sequence variants was judged likely to be a technical artifact of the sequencing pipeline. Across donors, most TCR sequences were observed very rarely, whereas some public TCRs were present in many individuals. A further reported finding was that TCR beta sequences accurately predicted the HLA-A and HLA-B alleles for most subjects in the first cohort. At a false discovery rate of 0.05, a later analysis linked 15,000 to 20,000 TCR beta sequences to specific HLA alleles. A later analysis reported that several top co-occurrence clusters appeared linked to parvovirus B19, influenza, CMV and Epstein-Barr virus. In the study, 164 TCR beta chains were listed as associated with cytomegalovirus. Linkage disequilibrium might explain the correlated functional status among segregating V segments, but an unknown experimental factor could not be ruled out. In a later genetic analysis, fewer N-insertions in productive TCRs were reported among donors in an Asian-associated ancestry cluster than the roughly 700-donor mean. Cytomegalovirus status was reported to be diagnosed by the classifier with high specificity and sensitivity in both the original and validation cohorts. A later analysis found that most CMV-associated TCR beta chains appeared HLA-restricted, with HLA associations seemingly driven largely by CMV exposure.

The protocol used for the library was the immunoSEQ multiplex PCR assay. A mixture of 60 forward primers for TCR Vbeta segments and 13 reverse primers for TCR Jbeta segments was used in the multiplex PCR. Amplification of the CDR3 region of rearranged TCR beta genes was performed with a multiplex PCR assay on genomic DNA. The Illumina HiSeq System was used to sequence the amplified TCR beta libraries as 87-base-pair reads. On the study's bioinformatics: Across the roughly 640 repertoires, a later analysis counted around 80 million unique TCR beta chains, 9.5 million to 13 million of which were shared by at least two donors. A nearest-neighbor algorithm error-corrected the raw reads and collapsed the reads into unique sequences, merging closely related sequences to remove PCR and sequencing errors. V, D and J gene segments were assigned by aligning CDR3 sequences to IMGT reference sequences. For a sequence to be retained, at least a six-nucleotide match to both a V gene segment and a J gene segment was required. A rearrangement counted as productive if the CDR3 had no stop codons and remained in frame with V and J, and every other rearrangement counted as non-productive. CDR3 was defined by IMGT convention, running from the second conserved V-encoded cysteine to the conserved J-encoded phenylalanine. In an earlier analysis of approximately 590 of the donors, sequences lacking an unambiguous match to a single V gene segment were excluded. In an earlier analysis of some 590 of the donors, a V segment was called functional when productive rearrangements were above 56.7%, and segregating when the standard deviation between donors exceeded 5%. A statistical classification framework was built for diagnosing cytomegalovirus status from the catalog of TCR beta chain sequences. A later analysis assigned V and J genes by comparing TCR nucleotide sequences with IMGT/GENE-DB human TR gene sequences. In a later analysis, CDR3 sequences and most-parsimonious VDJ recombination scenarios were assigned using the TCRdist pipeline. In a later analysis, every TCR beta chain was defined by the combination of its CDR3 amino acid sequence and its V-gene family, and reads without a unique V-gene family were dropped. In a later analysis, fewer than 600 highly shared, low-generation-probability nucleotide sequences were removed to address suspected cross-contamination and a sequencing artifact. In a later analysis, a clonal expansion index was calculated for each public chain from normalized within-repertoire ranks of inferred template counts. In a later analysis, generation probabilities were computed using a VDJ recombination model fitted to out-of-frame rearrangements, and the results were checked against IGoR. In a later analysis, TCR-TCR, TCR-HLA and TCR-CMV co-occurrence was scored with hypergeometric tests, and a repertoire-size bias correction was applied to TCR pairs. False discovery rates were estimated in a later analysis by permuting HLA or CMV assignments 20 times. In a later analysis, co-occurring TCRs were grouped using DBSCAN, and TCRdist sequence similarity was added for clustering within HLA-allele-positive subsets. For co-occurrence clustering, repertoires with fewer than 30,000 or more than 120,000 public chains were excluded, along with about five repertoires with anomalous nucleotide sharing. The clones in this table, taken by TCRdb from immuneACCESS, are in-frame only. Not every clone is retained; where verified, under half of the shortfall comes from an unresolved V gene, and the cause of the rest is unknown. The DNA was the basis for D and trimming; V, J and clone size are from that table. The sample includes about 94,000 clones, with more than 75% observed a single time. 3% to 4% of the sample is taken by the ten largest.

CDR1 and CDR2 (LNHDA, SQIVND) derive from the germline V gene (reference sequence). The CDR3 covers 11 residues, taking in both the cysteine and the phenylalanine. The DNA shown is the 33-base CDR3, in frame from base 1. V loses 7 bases of germline sequence and J loses 4 bases, and the interval between the two ends is 5 bases. The chain employs TRBV19 and TRBJ2-1; too little of a D gene remains to name it. The sample comprised PBMCs. The sequence came from a woman aged 35 to 49 in good health and CMV-seronegative. The DNA is TGTGCCAGTACCGGGTACAATGAGCAGTTCTTC. Translated, this is CASTGYNEQFF. Supplemented by the reference TRBV19 and TRBJ2-1 proteins around the CDR3, the complete variable domain is DGGITQSPKYLFRKEGQNVTLSCEQNLNHDAMYWYRQDPGQGLRLIYYSQIVNDFQKGDIAEGYSVSREKKESFPLTVTSAQKNPTAFYLCASTGYNEQFFGPGTRLTVL.